This T cell receptor beta chain was retrieved from a study of blood T cell repertoires in COVID-19. About the research overall: From T cells, B-cell-depleted T cells, or PBMCs came the material, which was cDNA or gDNA.

As originally analysed: Amplification of reference gene primers was used by the study to estimate nucleated cell counts. TCRdb's table, derived via immunoSEQ multiplex PCR, lists solely in-frame clones and lacks some. D and trimming come from the DNA, and the V and J calls and clone size come from that table. Here the sample spans 410,000 or so clones, about nine tenths being singletons. V shed 6 bases and J 3 bases; nucleotides not matched to a gene: 11. Germline CDR1 reads MNHEY; CDR2 reads SVGAGI. The CDR3 consists of 15 residues. The chain links TRBV6-5 to TRBJ2-7; the match to TRBD1 covers 7 bases. This sequence originates from a woman between 35 and 50 years old with COVID-19, enrolled during active disease. The source material was peripheral blood. CDR3 region: CASRDGQAGIYEQYF. The CDR3 DNA reads TGTGCCAGCAGGGATGGACAGGCCGGGATCTACGAGCAGTACTTC.